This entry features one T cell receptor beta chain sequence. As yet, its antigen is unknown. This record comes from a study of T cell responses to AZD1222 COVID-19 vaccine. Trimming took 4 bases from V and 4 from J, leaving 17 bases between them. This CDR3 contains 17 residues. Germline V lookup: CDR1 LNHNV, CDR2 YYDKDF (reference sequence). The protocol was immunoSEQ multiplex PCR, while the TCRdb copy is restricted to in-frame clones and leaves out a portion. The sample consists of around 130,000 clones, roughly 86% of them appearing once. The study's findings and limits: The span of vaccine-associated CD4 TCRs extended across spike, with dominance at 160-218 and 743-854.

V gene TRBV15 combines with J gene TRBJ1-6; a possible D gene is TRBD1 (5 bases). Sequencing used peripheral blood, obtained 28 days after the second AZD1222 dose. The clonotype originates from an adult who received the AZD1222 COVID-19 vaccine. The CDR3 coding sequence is TGTGCCACCAGCAACGGACGGATGAGGGGTTATAATTCACCCCTCCACTTT. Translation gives CATSNGRMRGYNSPLHF.